This T cell receptor (beta chain) was retrieved from a study of human T cells and chemical hapten exposure. Study at large: Patch tests applied 0.01% DPC to the upper back and were scored after 6 days. A patient group, mainly female, showed alopecia areata, totalis or universalis. How much TCR each sample yielded varied, mostly because pooled library volumes differed slightly.

The authors' processing: Between 23,224 and 690,600 TCRs appeared in each sample, and the median stood at 95,638. One entry per CDR3 protein, called by TCRdb with MiXCR from the RACE reads. TCRdb assigned the V and J calls; the authors' analysis was not used. The sample has about 120,000 distinct CDR3 sequences; around 15% are singletons. Documented time point: patch test 1, 2 weeks after DPC sensitization. Noted treatment: therapeutic diphenylcyclopropenone sensitization with weekly scalp DPC. CDR1 and CDR2 from the germline V gene are SGHAT and FQNNGV. With V trimmed by 2 bases and J by 4 bases, 5 bases remained unmatched. CDR3 length: 15 residues.

The sample was whole blood, taken in connection with sensitization to the hapten diphenylcyclopropenone (DPC). J is TRBJ2-7 and V is TRBV11-2, with 10 bases that match TRBD1. The TCR was taken from a man aged 18 to 30 with alopecia areata. Some clones in this sample may be carry-over from other donors' samples. CDR3 in amino acids: CASSLTRDRGYEQYF. CDR3 coding DNA: TGTGCCAGCAGCTTAACAAGGGACAGGGGATACGAGCAGTACTTC.